This TCR beta chain was profiled in a study of spatial heterogeneity in lung cancer. The ends were cut back, 3 bases at V and 3 bases at J, with 12 bases in the middle. This CDR3 has 15 residues. CDR1 and CDR2 (germline): SGHAT, FQNNGV. TCRdb redid the calling of the 5' RACE reads with MiXCR, one entry per CDR3 protein. The sample includes around 41,000 distinct CDR3 sequences, 20% to 25% of them seen just once. The sample holds many counts of this clonotype. Time point here: blood at routine non-recurrence follow-up after resection. The chain has TRBV11-2 and TRBJ2-4; D ambiguous. Material: PBMCs, obtained at follow-up. The TCR sequence derives from a female donor with early-stage non-small cell lung cancer. The CDR3 loop reads CASSFGGSNKNIQYF. In DNA form, the CDR3 reads TGTGCCAGCAGCTTTGGTGGCAGTAACAAAAACATTCAGTACTTC. Using reference TRBV11-2 and TRBJ2-4 for the parts outside the CDR3, the full variable domain is EAGVAQSPRYKIIEKRQSVAFWCNPISGHATLYWYQQILGQGPKLLIQFQNNGVVDDSQLPKDRFSAERLKGVDSTLKIQPAKLEDSAVYLCASSFGGSNKNIQYFGAGTRLSVL.